These 10 T cell receptor beta chains originate from one sample sequenced in a study of OX40 agonist ivuxolimab in advanced cancers. Method: immunoSEQ multiplex PCR; TCRdb's copy keeps in-frame clones and lacks some. Of 65,000 to 95,000 clones in the sample, approximately 86% were seen once. The sample was CD4+ or CD8+ T cells sorted from blood, taken in a trial of the OX40 agonist ivuxolimab. The receptor set was obtained from an adult with an advanced solid tumor such as melanoma, head and neck, liver or kidney cancer.

The CDR3 is CASSETSRTHPRYF. As DNA, the CDR3 is TGTGCCAGCAGTGAGACTAGTCGAACCCATCCGAGATACTTC. The chain employs TRBV6-1 and TRBJ2-5, with a weak D call TRBD2 (6 bases). The V gene lost 3 bases and the J gene lost 14 bases, with 22 bases spanning the gap. Germline-derived CDR1 and CDR2 are MNHNS and SASEGT. The CDR3 is 14 residues long.

In this sample, this clone turned up a few times. V gene TRBV10-3 combines with J gene TRBJ1-1, with D unresolved. The CDR3 covers 11 residues. Germline lookup yields CDR1 ENHRY and CDR2 SYGVKD. With 6 bases removed from V and 1 base from J, the gap between germline ends came to 3 bases. This chain's CDR3 is CAIRENTEAFF. In DNA form, the CDR3 reads TGTGCCATCAGGGAGAACACTGAAGCTTTCTTT.

This clone occurred once. The genes are TRBV30 and TRBJ2-2; D not resolved. V was cut by 2 bases and J by 0 bases, with 4 bases left in between. The CDR3 spans 13 residues. Per germline, CDR1 GTSNPN and CDR2 SVGIG (reference sequence). This chain's CDR3 is CAWSPANTGELFF. DNA for the CDR3: TGTGCCTGGAGTCCAGCGAACACCGGGGAGCTGTTTTTT. The full variable domain, with the rest looked up from reference TRBV30 and TRBJ2-2, is SQTIHQWPATLVQPVGSPLSLECTVEGTSNPNLYWYRQAAGRGLQLLFYSVGIGQISSEVPQNLSASRPQDRQFILSSKKLLLSDSGFYLCAWSPANTGELFFGEGSRLTVL.

The chain links TRBV14 to TRBJ1-1; D is possibly TRBD1 (6 bases). The ends were cut back, 4 bases at V and 1 base at J, with 10 bases in the middle. This CDR3 region has 14 residues. Germline values: CDR1 SGHDN, CDR2 FVKESK. CDR3 coding DNA: TGTGCCAGCAGCCCACAGGGTAGGAACACTGAAGCTTTCTTT. It codes for CASSPQGRNTEAFF.

This rearrangement joins TRBV7-2 to TRBJ2-3; no clear D gene. With 3 bases removed from V and 2 bases from J, the gap between germline ends came to 6 bases. The CDR3 covers 13 residues. Germline V gene lookup returns CDR1 SGHTA and CDR2 FQGNSA. DNA for the CDR3: TGTGCCAGCAGCTTGCGACTCACAGATACGCAGTATTTT. Protein sequence: CASSLRLTDTQYF.

The chain employs TRBV28 and TRBJ2-1; 8 bases fit TRBD2. CDR3 length: 14 residues. The germline gives CDR1 MDHEN, CDR2 SYDVKM. V trimming: 7 bases; J trimming: 3 bases; junction bases outside the gene matches: 5. The DNA of the CDR3 is TGTGCCAGCACTCTCCTAGCGGGCTACAATGAGCAGTTCTTC. This translates into CASTLLAGYNEQFF.

The chain joins TRBV6-6 to TRBJ2-7; no firm D call. CDR1 is MNHNY, CDR2 SVGAGI, per germline (reference sequence). Trimming cost V 0 bases and J 6 bases, with 3 bases left between them. This CDR3 has 11 residues. CDR3 residues: CASSYSGEQYF. In DNA, the CDR3 is TGTGCCAGCAGTTACTCCGGCGAGCAGTACTTC.

V and J are TRBV19 and TRBJ2-7, with TRBD2 matching 7 bases. Germline V CDR1 and CDR2: LNHDA, SQIVND (reference sequence). CDR3 length: 18 amino acids. V shed 4 bases, J shed 4 bases, and the junction held 19 bases outside the gene matches. In DNA form, the CDR3 reads TGTGCCAGTAGTACCTATCCCAGAGTGGTAGCGGGCCTTTACGAGCAGTACTTC. This codes for CASSTYPRVVAGLYEQYF.

CDR3 protein: CAILRQGGTGELFF. Here the CDR3 DNA reads TGTGCCATATTAAGACAGGGCGGCACCGGGGAGCTGTTTTTT. The chain couples TRBV6-1 to TRBJ2-2; 7 positions match TRBD1. The trim removed 10 bases at V and 4 bases at J, leaving 9 bases unmatched. The CDR3 length is 14 residues. Germline V gene sequence: CDR1 MNHNS, CDR2 SASEGT.

This clone was detected only a few times. The chain combines TRBV6-1 with TRBJ2-1; D gene ambiguous. V was shortened by 6 bases and J by 6 bases, with 6 bases between the two germline ends. The CDR3 is 11 amino acids. Germline V gene sequence: CDR1 MNHNS, CDR2 SASEGT. The CDR3 here is CASSQTNEQFF. CDR3 coding DNA: TGTGCCAGCAGCCAAACCAATGAGCAGTTCTTC.